This entry is about one T cell receptor (beta chain). Its target is not known. Only in-frame clones appear in the TCRdb table, and some are missing; sequencing was by immunoSEQ multiplex PCR. In the table there are over 100,000 clones, 84% of which are singletons. The data were taken from a study of T cell responses to AZD1222 COVID-19 vaccine. Trimming removed 3 bases from V and 0 bases from J, with 11 bases in between. Germline CDR1 and CDR2: SGHTA and FQGNSA. The CDR3 loop spans 15 amino acids. Study-wide findings and caveats: Donor demographics were predominantly white British with a female majority; clonal diversity may be underestimated.

V usage is TRBV7-2 and J usage is TRBJ2-5; maybe TRBD2 (6 bases). The TCR originated in an adult in good health. The sequencing used peripheral blood, collected on day 0 of AZD1222 vaccination. The CDR3 spells CASSFNRGNQETQYF. The DNA of the CDR3 is TGTGCCAGCAGCTTTAACCGGGGGAACCAAGAGACCCAGTACTTC.